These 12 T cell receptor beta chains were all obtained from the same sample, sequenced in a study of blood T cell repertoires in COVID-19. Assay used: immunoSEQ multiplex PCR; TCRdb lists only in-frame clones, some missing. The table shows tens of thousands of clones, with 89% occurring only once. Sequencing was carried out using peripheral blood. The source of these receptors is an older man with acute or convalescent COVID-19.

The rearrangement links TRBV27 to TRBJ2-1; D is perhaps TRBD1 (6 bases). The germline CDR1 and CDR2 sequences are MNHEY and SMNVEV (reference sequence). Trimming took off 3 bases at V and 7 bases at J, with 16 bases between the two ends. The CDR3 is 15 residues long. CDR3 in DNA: TGTGCCAGCAGTTTTGGGGGCGCGGAATTGAATGAGCAGTTCTTC. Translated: CASSFGGAELNEQFF.

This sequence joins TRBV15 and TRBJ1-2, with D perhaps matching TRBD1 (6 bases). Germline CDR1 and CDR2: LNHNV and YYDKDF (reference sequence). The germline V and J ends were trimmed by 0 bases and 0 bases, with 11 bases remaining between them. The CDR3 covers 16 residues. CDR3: CATSRDLGQTNYGYTF. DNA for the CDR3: TGTGCCACCAGCAGAGATCTGGGACAAACTAACTATGGCTACACCTTC.

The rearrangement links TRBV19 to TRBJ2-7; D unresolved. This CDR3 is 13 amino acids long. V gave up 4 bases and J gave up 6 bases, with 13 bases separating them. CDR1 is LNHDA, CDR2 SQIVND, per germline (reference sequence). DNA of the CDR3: TGTGCCAGTAGTACCTTGTCACCTACCGAGCAGTACTTC. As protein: CASSTLSPTEQYF.

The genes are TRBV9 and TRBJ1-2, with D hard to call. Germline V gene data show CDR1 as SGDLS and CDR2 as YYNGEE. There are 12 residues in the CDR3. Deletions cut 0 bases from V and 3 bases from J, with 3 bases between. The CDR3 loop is CASSVDYYGYTF. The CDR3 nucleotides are TGTGCCAGCAGCGTAGACTACTATGGCTACACCTTC.

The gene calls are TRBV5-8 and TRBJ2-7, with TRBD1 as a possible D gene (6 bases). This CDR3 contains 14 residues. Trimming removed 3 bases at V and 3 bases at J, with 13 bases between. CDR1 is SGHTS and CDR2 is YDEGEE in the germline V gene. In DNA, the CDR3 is TGTGCCAGCAGCTCACCAGACAGGAACTACGAGCAGTACTTC. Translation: CASSSPDRNYEQYF.

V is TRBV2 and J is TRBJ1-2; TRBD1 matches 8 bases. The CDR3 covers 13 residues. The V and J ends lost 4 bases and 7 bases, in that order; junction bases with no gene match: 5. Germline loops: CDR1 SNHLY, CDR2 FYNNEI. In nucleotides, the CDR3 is TGTGCCAGCAGTGGACGGACAGGGTTTGGCTACACCTTC. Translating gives CASSGRTGFGYTF.

The CDR3 DNA follows: TGTGCCAGCAGCCTCTTTTCCGGCAGGGGCACTGAAGCTTTCTTT. Amino acids: CASSLFSGRGTEAFF. The chain uses TRBV11-2 and TRBJ1-1; weak D call: TRBD1 (6 bases). V shed 5 bases and J shed 4 bases, with 17 bases lying between them. This CDR3 is 15 amino acids long. Germline V lookup: CDR1 SGHAT, CDR2 FQNNGV.

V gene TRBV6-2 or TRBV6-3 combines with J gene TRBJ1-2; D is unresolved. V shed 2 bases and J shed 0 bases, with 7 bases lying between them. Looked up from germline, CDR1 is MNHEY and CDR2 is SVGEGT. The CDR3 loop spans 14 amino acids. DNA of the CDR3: TGTGCCAGCAGTTACGGAGGGTCTAACTATGGCTACACCTTC. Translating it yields CASSYGGSNYGYTF.

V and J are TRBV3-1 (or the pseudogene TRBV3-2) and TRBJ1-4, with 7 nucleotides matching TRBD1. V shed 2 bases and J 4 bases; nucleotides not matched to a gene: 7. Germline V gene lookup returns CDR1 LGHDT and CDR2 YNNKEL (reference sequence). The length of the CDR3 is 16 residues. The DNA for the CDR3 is TGTGCCAGCAGCCAAAAGTTTGGGACAGATAATGAAAAACTGTTTTTT. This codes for CASSQKFGTDNEKLFF.

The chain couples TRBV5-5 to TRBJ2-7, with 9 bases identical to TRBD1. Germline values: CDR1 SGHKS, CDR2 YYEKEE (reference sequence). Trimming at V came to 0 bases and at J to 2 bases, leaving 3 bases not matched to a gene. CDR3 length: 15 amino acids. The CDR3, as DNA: TGTGCCAGCAGCTTGGGGACAGGGGTGACCTACGAGCAGTACTTC. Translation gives CASSLGTGVTYEQYF.

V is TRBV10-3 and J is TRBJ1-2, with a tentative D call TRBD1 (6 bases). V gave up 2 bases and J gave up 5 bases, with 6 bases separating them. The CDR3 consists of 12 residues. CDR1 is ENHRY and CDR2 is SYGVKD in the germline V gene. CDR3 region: CAISERGYGYTF. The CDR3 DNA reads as TGTGCCATCAGTGAGAGGGGGTATGGCTACACCTTC.

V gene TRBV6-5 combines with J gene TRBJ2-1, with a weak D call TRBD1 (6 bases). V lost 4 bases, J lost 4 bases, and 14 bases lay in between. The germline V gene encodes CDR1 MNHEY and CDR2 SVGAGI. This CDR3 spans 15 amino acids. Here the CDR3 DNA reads TGTGCCAGCAGTTTAACCGGGACACTATACAATGAGCAGTTCTTC. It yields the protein CASSLTGTLYNEQFF.